The T cell receptor (beta chain) under discussion was sequenced for a study of blood T cell repertoires in COVID-19. The wider study: Sources were T cells, B-cell-depleted T cells, or PBMCs; the material itself was cDNA or gDNA.

Libraries were prepared by immunoSEQ multiplex PCR; TCRdb keeps only in-frame clonotypes and omits some of them. The table has about 97,000 clones, less than 85% seen once. The V and J ends lost 5 bases and 0 bases respectively, with 9 bases between them. Germline V gene sequence: CDR1 SNHLY, CDR2 FYNNEI. This CDR3 region has 14 residues. The chain combines TRBV2 with TRBJ2-3, with D possibly being TRBD1 (5 bases). The TCR comes from a woman between 65 and 79 years old with active or convalescent COVID-19. The source material was peripheral blood. The CDR3 DNA follows: TGTGCCAGCAGTCAGGGAACTAGCACAGATACGCAGTATTTT. This gives the protein CASSQGTSTDTQYF.